This TCR beta chain derives from a study of molecular identifiers for immune sequencing clone quantification. Study findings and constraints: Identical TCR molecules can share a barcode, and this sharing could underestimate highly expanded clone sizes.

Previously reported methods and listed TCR primers produced the bulk TCR libraries. Each CDR3 protein is one row after TCRdb ran MiXCR on the PCR reads. The repertoire holds some 650,000 distinct CDR3 sequences, with less than 20% as singletons. The table lists this clonotype with many counts. The antigen remains unidentified. This CDR3 spans 15 amino acids. Trimming pared 7 bases from V and 8 bases from J, leaving 21 bases between. The chain couples TRBV12-3 or TRBV12-4 to TRBJ2-1, with D tentatively TRBD2 (6 bases). Sequenced material: naive CD8+ T cells from blood, with Jurkat cell RNA spiked in. Documented subset: FACS-sorted CD8+CD4-CCR7+CD45RA+ naive T cells. This receptor was obtained from a human donor in good health. Some libraries in this study had Jurkat cell RNA spiked in. CDR3 protein: CASTLGTPGSDEQFF. CDR3 coding DNA: TGTGCCAGCACCTTAGGGACTCCGGGTTCGGATGAGCAGTTCTTC.